This T cell receptor (beta chain) was observed in a study of T cell changes during pregnancy in multiple sclerosis. V was clipped by 6 bases and J by 4 bases, with 24 bases between them. The CDR3 has 17 amino acids. From germline, CDR1 is MNHEY and CDR2 SMNVEV (reference sequence). Sequencing was performed with immunoSEQ multiplex PCR; in TCRdb, only in-frame clones are kept and a portion is missing. In the table there are some 41,000 clones, roughly 87% of which are singletons. The material sequenced was CD4+ T cells from peripheral blood mononuclear cells, taken in the first trimester of pregnancy. The chain recombines TRBV27 with TRBJ2-5; D possibly corresponds to TRBD1 (6 bases). The receptor comes from a female donor with multiple sclerosis, enrolled in a pregnancy study. The CDR3 sequence: CASSPGMLPGAGETQYF. DNA of the CDR3: TGTGCCAGCAGCCCCGGGATGCTCCCAGGGGCAGGAGAGACCCAGTACTTC.